Below, 26 T cell receptor beta chains from the same sample are listed, as sequenced in a study of T cell responses to AZD1222 COVID-19 vaccine. Clones were sequenced by immunoSEQ multiplex PCR, and TCRdb holds only the in-frame ones, with some missing. The sample shows roughly 84,000 clones, 70% to 90% of them seen only once. The material sequenced was peripheral blood, taken on day 0 of AZD1222 vaccination. Receptors were obtained from an adult in good health.

This clone has a single count. This chain joins TRBV7-9 and TRBJ2-1; 11 bases align to TRBD1. Germline V gene sequence: CDR1 SEHNR, CDR2 FQNEAQ (reference sequence). J lost 6 bases, V lost 3 bases, and 1 base had no gene match. CDR3 length: 14 amino acids. The CDR3 DNA is TGTGCCAGCAGCTTGGGACAGGGGGTCAATGAGCAGTTCTTC. Its protein is CASSLGQGVNEQFF.

The rearrangement uses TRBV6-5 and TRBJ1-4; weak D call: TRBD1 (5 bases). Germline CDR1 MNHEY, CDR2 SVGAGI. The CDR3 is 14 residues long. Trimming cost V 5 bases and J 5 bases, with 12 bases left between them. In nucleotides, the CDR3 is TGTGCCAGCAGTCCGACAGATACAAATGAAAAACTGTTTTTT. It encodes CASSPTDTNEKLFF.

On this clone: An end of the junction differs from the germline gene, which may be a read error. This sample also contains other DNA sequences that code for the same CDR3. J is TRBJ1-1 and V is TRBV27; D remains unclear. This CDR3 is 15 amino acids long. In germline, CDR1 is MNHEY, CDR2 SMNVEV (reference sequence). The CDR3 sequence: CASSSLRTFDTEAFF. The CDR3 DNA reads TGTGCCAGCAGTTCCCTTAGGACTTTCGACACTGAAGCCTTCTTT.

V and J are TRBV6-5 and TRBJ2-4; TRBD1 aligns across 10 bases. The V gene's germline CDR1 is MNHEY and CDR2 SVGAGI. The J segment lost 6 bases and the V segment lost 4 bases, leaving 3 bases of the junction unmatched. The CDR3 loop spans 14 amino acids. The CDR3 protein is CASSSRDRGNIQYF. The CDR3 bases are TGTGCCAGCAGTTCCCGGGACAGGGGAAACATTCAGTACTTC.

This clone was seen only a few times. The chain links TRBV5-4 to TRBJ2-7, with TRBD2 as a possible D gene (5 bases). V was shortened by 0 bases and J by 4 bases, with 14 bases between the two germline ends. Germline CDR1 SGHNT, CDR2 YYREEE (reference sequence). The CDR3 sequence is 15 residues long. CDR3 protein: CASSLGIAKQYEQYF. The CDR3 DNA reads as TGTGCCAGCAGCTTGGGAATAGCGAAACAGTACGAGCAGTACTTC. Variable domain in full (rest from reference TRBV5-4 and TRBJ2-7): ETGVTQSPTHLIKTRGQQVTLRCSSQSGHNTVSWYQQALGQGPQFIFQYYREEENGRGNFPPRFSGLQFPNYSSELNVNALELDDSALYLCASSLGIAKQYEQYFGPGTRLTVT.

This sequence joins TRBV18 and TRBJ1-4; D is unresolved. V lost 0 bases to trimming and J lost 9 bases, with 5 bases between them. The CDR3 runs to 12 residues. Per the germline V gene, CDR1 is KGHSH and CDR2 is LQKENI. CDR3 DNA sequence: TGTGCCAGCTCACCACCTGAGAAAAAACTGTTTTTT. Encoded protein: CASSPPEKKLFF. Using reference TRBV18 and TRBJ1-4 for the parts outside the CDR3, the full variable domain is NAGVMQNPRHLVRRRGQEARLRCSPMKGHSHVYWYRQLPEEGLKFMVYLQKENIIDESGMPKERFSAEFPKEGPSILRIQQVVRGDSAAYFCASSPPEKKLFFGSGTQLSVL.

The chain couples TRBV9 to TRBJ2-1, with 8 bases matching TRBD2. The germline gives CDR1 SGDLS, CDR2 YYNGEE. Trimming cost V 0 bases and J 4 bases; bases outside gene matches: 3. The CDR3 sequence is 15 residues long. DNA for the CDR3: TGTGCCAGCAGCGTAGGCGGGAGGACGTACAATGAGCAGTTCTTC. This translates into CASSVGGRTYNEQFF.

The chain employs TRBV30 and TRBJ1-5; D is perhaps TRBD1 (5 bases). Germline CDR1 reads GTSNPN; CDR2 reads SVGIG (reference sequence). Deletions cut 3 bases from V and 0 bases from J, with 9 bases between. The CDR3 sequence is 14 residues long. The CDR3 protein is CAWRGGNSNQPQHF. In nucleotides, the CDR3 is TGTGCCTGGAGGGGGGGGAATAGCAATCAGCCCCAGCATTTT.

The chain is built from TRBV5-1 and TRBJ1-4, with D possibly being TRBD1 (5 bases). CDR1 and CDR2 (germline): SGHRS, YFSETQ. Trimming pared 4 bases from V and 10 bases from J, leaving 17 bases between. CDR3 length: 14 residues. The CDR3 sequence is CASSVQDDSGKLFF. The DNA for the CDR3 is TGCGCCAGCAGCGTACAGGACGACAGCGGAAAACTGTTTTTT.

The chain links TRBV4-3 to TRBJ2-1, with D perhaps matching TRBD1 (5 bases). Looked up from germline, CDR1 is LGHNA and CDR2 is YSLEER. The CDR3 length is 15 residues. With 1 base removed from V and 7 bases from J, the gap between germline ends came to 14 bases. The CDR3 reads CASSQGALRGNEQFF. The CDR3 DNA is TGCGCCAGCAGCCAAGGAGCCCTTAGGGGAAATGAGCAGTTCTTC.

This clone has a single count. This chain connects TRBV2 to TRBJ1-2; no clear D. V shed 7 bases and J shed 2 bases, with 14 bases lying between them. In germline, CDR1 is SNHLY, CDR2 FYNNEI. This CDR3 region has 14 residues. This chain's CDR3 is CASTVHKLNYGYTF. For the CDR3, the DNA is TGTGCCAGCACTGTACATAAATTAAACTATGGCTACACCTTC.

This chain joins TRBV7-5 and TRBJ2-3; whether TRBD2, the table's D call, matches the DNA was not checked. TRBV7-5 is assigned pseudogene status. The CDR3 is 14 amino acids. DNA of the CDR3: TGTGCCAGAAGCCATAGCGGGAGAACAGATACGCAGTATTTT. It yields the protein CARSHSGRTDTQYF.

This chain connects TRBV6-2 or TRBV6-3 to TRBJ2-7; the D gene is possibly TRBD2 (5 bases). V was pared by 5 bases and J by 6 bases, with 14 bases between. The CDR3 length is 13 residues. Germline V gene lookup returns CDR1 MNHEY and CDR2 SVGEGT. DNA of the CDR3: TGTGCCAGCAGTCGCCCCACTAGTGGCGAGCAGTACTTC. Amino acid sequence: CASSRPTSGEQYF.

This rearrangement joins TRBV9 to TRBJ2-2; 9 bases are shared with TRBD1. The CDR3 length is 15 residues. Per germline, CDR1 SGDLS and CDR2 YYNGEE. Trimming cost V 4 bases and J 1 base; bases outside gene matches: 2. For the CDR3, the DNA is TGTGCCAGCAGCTTGGGACAGGGGAACACCGGGGAGCTGTTTTTT. Protein: CASSLGQGNTGELFF.

This rearrangement joins TRBV30 to TRBJ1-5, with 9 bases fitting TRBD1. The V and J ends lost 1 base and 12 bases, in that order; junction bases with no gene match: 10. CDR3 length: 14 residues. The germline gives CDR1 GTSNPN, CDR2 SVGIG (reference sequence). The DNA for the CDR3 is TGTGCCTGGAGTGACCGGGACAGGGTTTTTCACCAGCATTTT. Protein product: CAWSDRDRVFHQHF.

The chain has TRBV7-9 and TRBJ2-3, with D perhaps matching TRBD2 (5 bases). This CDR3 spans 15 amino acids. V lost 1 base to trimming and J lost 1 base, with 9 bases between them. Germline V gives CDR1 SEHNR, CDR2 FQNEAQ (reference sequence). Written as DNA, the CDR3 is TGTGCCAGCAGCTTAGTCGGGATCGGCACAGATACGCAGTATTTT. It codes for CASSLVGIGTDTQYF.

The chain carries TRBV28 and TRBJ2-7; TRBD2 agrees at 8 bases. Germline V gene lookup returns CDR1 MDHEN and CDR2 SYDVKM. The J segment lost 3 bases and the V segment lost 3 bases, leaving 4 bases of the junction unmatched. The CDR3 runs 14 residues. The CDR3 loop is CASSFTTSVYEQYF. For the CDR3, the DNA is TGTGCCAGCAGTTTCACGACTAGCGTCTACGAGCAGTACTTC.

The chain joins TRBV6-2 or TRBV6-3 to TRBJ2-3; TRBD2 matches 9 bases. V was clipped by 5 bases and J by 0 bases; unmatched bases: 9. The CDR3 sequence is 17 residues long. Germline CDR1 MNHEY, CDR2 SVGEGT. The CDR3 coding sequence is TGTGCCAGCAGTCATAGCGGGGGCCCGCTTAGCACAGATACGCAGTATTTT. It translates to CASSHSGGPLSTDTQYF.

This clone was seen more than once but under ten times. The chain uses TRBV3-1 (or the pseudogene TRBV3-2) and TRBJ2-1, with D possibly matching TRBD2 (5 bases). The CDR3 extends over 15 amino acids. V lost 4 bases and J lost 6, with 16 bases in between. Germline V gene data show CDR1 as LGHDT and CDR2 as YNNKEL (reference sequence). CDR3 nucleotides: TGTGCCAGCAGCCTCCGGCCCAGTCGGGGCAATGAGCAGTTCTTC. This codes for CASSLRPSRGNEQFF.

The gene calls are TRBV6-5 and TRBJ1-6; D is undetermined. Germline CDR1 and CDR2: MNHEY and SVGAGI. Trimming removed 4 bases from V and 3 bases from J, with 13 bases in between. The CDR3 length is 16 residues. As DNA, the CDR3 is TGTGCCAGCAGTTTAAAAGAAGGGTACTATAATTCACCCCTCCACTTT. Encoded protein: CASSLKEGYYNSPLHF.

This chain joins TRBV7-2 and TRBJ1-5; D remains ambiguous. CDR3 length: 13 residues. From germline, CDR1 is SGHTA and CDR2 FQGNSA. Trimming stripped 3 bases from V and 1 base from J, with 4 bases between. Here the CDR3 DNA reads TGTGCCAGCAGCTTTAGAAGCAATCAGCCCCAGCATTTT. It codes for CASSFRSNQPQHF.

This clone was found once. V gene TRBV24-1 combines with J gene TRBJ2-3; D gene ambiguous. CDR1 is KGHDR and CDR2 is SFDVKD in the germline V gene. The CDR3 is made up of 12 amino acids. Trimming stripped 8 bases from V and 0 bases from J, with 5 bases between. CDR3 in DNA: TGTGCCACCAAGGACAGCACAGATACGCAGTATTTT. Translation gives CATKDSTDTQYF.

This clone came up a few times. The chain joins TRBV29-1 to TRBJ2-7, with TRBD1 matching 12 bases. The CDR3 covers 15 residues. From germline, CDR1 is SQVTM and CDR2 ANQGSEA. J was trimmed by 5 bases and V by 5 bases; bases with no gene match: 10. The CDR3 DNA reads TGCAGCGTTATAAATACCGGGACAGGGGGCCACGAGCAGTACTTC. It yields the protein CSVINTGTGGHEQYF.

The gene calls are TRBV19 and TRBJ2-5, with D uncertain. The CDR3 spans 18 residues. V lost 3 bases to trimming and J lost 1 base, with 21 bases between them. In germline, CDR1 is LNHDA, CDR2 SQIVND (reference sequence). In DNA form, the CDR3 reads TGTGCCAGTAGTATTAGGCCTTCAAATAAACGGACCCAAGAGACCCAGTACTTC. It codes for CASSIRPSNKRTQETQYF.

The rearrangement links TRBV19 to TRBJ1-5, with D possibly matching TRBD1 (6 bases). CDR3 length equals 17 residues. The V end was cut by 3 bases, the J end by 6 bases, with 21 bases between. CDR1 and CDR2 from the germline V gene are LNHDA and SQIVND (reference sequence). The CDR3 bases are TGTGCCAGTAGTATCCAGGGGTCGCCGGGGTCCGGTCAGCCCCAGCATTTT. Residues: CASSIQGSPGSGQPQHF. Full variable domain (rest looked up from reference TRBV19 and TRBJ1-5): DGGITQSPKYLFRKEGQNVTLSCEQNLNHDAMYWYRQDPGQGLRLIYYSQIVNDFQKGDIAEGYSVSREKKESFPLTVTSAQKNPTAFYLCASSIQGSPGSGQPQHFGDGTRLSIL.

This clone was detected only once. This sequence joins TRBV11-2 and TRBJ1-3, with D unresolved. With 4 bases removed from V and 0 bases from J, the gap between germline ends came to 10 bases. The germline gives CDR1 SGHAT, CDR2 FQNNGV. This CDR3 spans 15 amino acids. The CDR3 nucleotides read TGTGCCAGCAGCTCAGAACGGGGCTCTGGAAACACCATATATTTT. It translates to CASSSERGSGNTIYF.